The TCR beta chain described here comes from a study of cytomegalovirus exposure and HLA in healthy donors. Study context: A subsequent analysis stated that the 120 validation repertoires were run on the same platform as the roughly 620 first-cohort repertoires.

Study outcomes and limitations: Associated with cytomegalovirus, according to the listing, were around 170 TCR beta chains. Most TCR sequences were rare, but some public TCRs occurred in many donors.

The CDR3 covers 13 residues. The germline CDR1 and CDR2 sequences are SGHRS and YFSETQ. Trimming removed 5 bases from V and 0 bases from J; junction bases left unmatched: 0. As for this clone: The antigen is not known.

Sequenced by immunoSEQ multiplex PCR; TCRdb stores in-frame clones only, minus some. Here the sample spans 190,000 or so clones, 84% being singletons. The clonotype originates from a woman aged 18-29 years in good health and CMV-seropositive. Sequencing used PBMCs. The chain has TRBV5-1 and TRBJ2-3, with 7 positions matching TRBD2. This chain's CDR3 is CASRAGSTDTQYF. CDR3 bases: TGCGCCAGCAGAGCGGGGAGCACAGATACGCAGTATTTT.